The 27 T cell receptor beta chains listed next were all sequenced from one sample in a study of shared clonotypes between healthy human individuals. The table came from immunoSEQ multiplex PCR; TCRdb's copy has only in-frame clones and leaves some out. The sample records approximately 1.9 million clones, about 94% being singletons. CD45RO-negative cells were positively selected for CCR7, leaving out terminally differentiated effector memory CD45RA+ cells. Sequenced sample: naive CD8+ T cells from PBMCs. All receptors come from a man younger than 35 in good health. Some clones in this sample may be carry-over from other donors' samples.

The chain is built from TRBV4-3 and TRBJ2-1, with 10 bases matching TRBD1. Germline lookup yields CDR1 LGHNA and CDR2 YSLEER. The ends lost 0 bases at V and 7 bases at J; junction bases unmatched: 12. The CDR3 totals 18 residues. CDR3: CASSQDSTTGTGANEQFF. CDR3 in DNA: TGCGCCAGCAGCCAAGATTCGACTACCGGGACAGGGGCGAATGAGCAGTTCTTC.

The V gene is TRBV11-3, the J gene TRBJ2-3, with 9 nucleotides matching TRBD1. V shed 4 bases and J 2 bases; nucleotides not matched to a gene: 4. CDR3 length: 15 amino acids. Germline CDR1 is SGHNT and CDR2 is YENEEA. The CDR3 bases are TGTGCCAGCAGCTCCGGGACAGGGCTCACAGATACGCAGTATTTT. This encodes CASSSGTGLTDTQYF.

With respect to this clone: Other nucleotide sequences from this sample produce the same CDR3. CDR3 coding DNA: TGTGCCAGCAGTTTGAACAGGGGCGAGCAGTACTTC. This sequence encodes CASSLNRGEQYF. The V and J genes are TRBV27 and TRBJ2-7; TRBD1 matches at 7 bases. Unmatched junction bases numbered 2, after V lost 3 bases and J lost 6 bases. Per the germline V gene, CDR1 is MNHEY and CDR2 is SMNVEV (reference sequence). CDR3 length: 12 amino acids.

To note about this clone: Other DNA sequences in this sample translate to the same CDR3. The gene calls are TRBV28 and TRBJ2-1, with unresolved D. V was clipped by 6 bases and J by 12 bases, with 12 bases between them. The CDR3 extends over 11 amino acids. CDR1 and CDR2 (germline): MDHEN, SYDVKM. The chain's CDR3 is CASSPTLGQFF. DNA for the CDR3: TGTGCCAGCAGCCCAACCCTGGGGCAGTTCTTC. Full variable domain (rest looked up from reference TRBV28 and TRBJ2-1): DVKVTQSSRYLVKRTGEKVFLECVQDMDHENMFWYRQDPGLGLRLIYFSYDVKMKEKGDIPEGYSVSREKKERFSLILESASTNQTSMYLCASSPTLGQFFGPGTRLTVL.

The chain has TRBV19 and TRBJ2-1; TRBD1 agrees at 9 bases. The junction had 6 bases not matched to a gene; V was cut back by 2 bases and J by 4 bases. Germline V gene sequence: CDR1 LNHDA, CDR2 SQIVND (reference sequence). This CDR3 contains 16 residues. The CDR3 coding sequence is TGTGCCAGTAGTATAATTCTCGGACAGGGGTACAATGAGCAGTTCTTC. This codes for CASSIILGQGYNEQFF.

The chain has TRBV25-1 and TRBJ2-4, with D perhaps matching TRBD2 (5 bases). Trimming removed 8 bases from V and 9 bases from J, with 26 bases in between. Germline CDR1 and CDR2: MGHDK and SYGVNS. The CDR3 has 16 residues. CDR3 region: CASATPGSPLCVIQYF. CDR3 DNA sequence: TGTGCCAGCGCAACCCCGGGATCCCCCCTGTGCGTCATTCAGTACTTC.

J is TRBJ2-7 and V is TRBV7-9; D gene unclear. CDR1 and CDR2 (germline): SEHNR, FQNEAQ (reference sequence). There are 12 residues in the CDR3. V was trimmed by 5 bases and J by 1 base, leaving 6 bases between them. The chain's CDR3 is CASSTVSYEQYF. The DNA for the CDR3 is TGTGCCAGCAGCACAGTGTCCTACGAGCAGTACTTC.

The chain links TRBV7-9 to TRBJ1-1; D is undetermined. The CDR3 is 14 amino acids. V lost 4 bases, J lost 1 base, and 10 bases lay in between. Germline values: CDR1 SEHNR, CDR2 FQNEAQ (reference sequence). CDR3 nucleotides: TGTGCCAGCAGCTCCGAAACAACGAACACTGAAGCTTTCTTT. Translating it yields CASSSETTNTEAFF.

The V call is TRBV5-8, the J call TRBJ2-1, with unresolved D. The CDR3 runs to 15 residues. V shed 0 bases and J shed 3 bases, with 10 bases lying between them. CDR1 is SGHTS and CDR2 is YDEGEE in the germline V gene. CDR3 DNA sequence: TGTGCCAGCAGCTTGGAGGGCGGAGTCTACAATGAGCAGTTCTTC. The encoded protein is CASSLEGGVYNEQFF.

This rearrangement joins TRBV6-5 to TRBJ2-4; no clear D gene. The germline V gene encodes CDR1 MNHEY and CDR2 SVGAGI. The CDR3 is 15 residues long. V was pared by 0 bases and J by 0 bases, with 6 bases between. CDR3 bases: TGTGCCAGCAGTTACTCGGAGCTAGCCAAAAACATTCAGTACTTC. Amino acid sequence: CASSYSELAKNIQYF.

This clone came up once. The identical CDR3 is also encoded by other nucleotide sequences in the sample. CDR3 DNA: TGTGCCAGCAGTTACTTTCCCGCGGGCACCGGGGAGCTGTTTTTT. Translation: CASSYFPAGTGELFF. The V call is TRBV6-5, the J call TRBJ2-2, with a weak D call TRBD2 (5 bases). CDR3 length: 15 residues. Germline V gene sequence: CDR1 MNHEY, CDR2 SVGAGI. Deletions cut 1 base from V and 4 bases from J, with 10 bases between.

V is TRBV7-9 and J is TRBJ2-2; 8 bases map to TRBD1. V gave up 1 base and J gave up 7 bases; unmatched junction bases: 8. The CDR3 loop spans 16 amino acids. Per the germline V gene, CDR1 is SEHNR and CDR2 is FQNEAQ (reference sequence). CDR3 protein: CASSLGSAGGVGELFF. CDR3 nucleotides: TGTGCCAGCAGCTTAGGGTCGGCAGGGGGCGTCGGGGAGCTGTTTTTT.

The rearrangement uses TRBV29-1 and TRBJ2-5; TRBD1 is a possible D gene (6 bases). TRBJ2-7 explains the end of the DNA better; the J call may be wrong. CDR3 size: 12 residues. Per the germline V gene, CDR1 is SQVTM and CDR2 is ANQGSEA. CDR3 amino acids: CSVAHREAEQYF. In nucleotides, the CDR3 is TGCAGCGTTGCTCACAGGGAAGCCGAGCAGTACTTC.

The CDR3 DNA sequence: TGTGCCAGCAGGTTCGGGCAGGACCGTACCCCCTACGAGCAGTACTTC. Translation gives CASRFGQDRTPYEQYF. The chain couples TRBV5-6 to TRBJ2-7; no reliable D call. Germline-derived CDR1 and CDR2 are SGHDT and YYEEEE. Trimming pared 5 bases from V and 2 bases from J, leaving 20 bases between. This CDR3 is 16 amino acids long.

CDR3: CASSPSSKPNEQFF. The CDR3, as DNA: TGTGCCAGCAGCCCGAGTTCAAAGCCCAATGAGCAGTTCTTC. The rearrangement joins TRBV9 to TRBJ2-1; D is uncertain. Germline V CDR1 and CDR2: SGDLS, YYNGEE. This CDR3 spans 14 amino acids. V gave up 4 bases and J gave up 6 bases, with 14 bases separating them.

The CDR3 region is CASSSPGDNSYEQYF. The CDR3 coding sequence is TGTGCCAGCAGCAGCCCGGGCGACAATTCCTACGAGCAGTACTTC. The chain carries TRBV2 and TRBJ2-7; D not certain. CDR1 and CDR2 (germline): SNHLY, FYNNEI. The CDR3 spans 15 residues. Trimming removed 6 bases from V and 1 base from J, with 16 bases in between. Using reference TRBV2 and TRBJ2-7 for the parts outside the CDR3, the full variable domain is EPEVTQTPSHQVTQMGQEVILRCVPISNHLYFYWYRQILGQKVEFLVSFYNNEISEKSEIFDDQFSVERPDGSNFTLKIRSTKLEDSAMYFCASSSPGDNSYEQYFGPGTRLTVT.

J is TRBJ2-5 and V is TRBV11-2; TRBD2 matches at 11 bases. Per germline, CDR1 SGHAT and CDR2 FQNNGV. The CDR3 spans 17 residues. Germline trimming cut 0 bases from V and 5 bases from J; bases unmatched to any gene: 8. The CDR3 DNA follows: TGTGCCAGCAGCTTAGAGGTAGCGGGAGGGCCCTCGGAGACCCAGTACTTC. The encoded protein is CASSLEVAGGPSETQYF. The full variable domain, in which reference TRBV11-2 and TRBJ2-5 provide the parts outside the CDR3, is EAGVAQSPRYKIIEKRQSVAFWCNPISGHATLYWYQQILGQGPKLLIQFQNNGVVDDSQLPKDRFSAERLKGVDSTLKIQPAKLEDSAVYLCASSLEVAGGPSETQYFGPGTRLLVL.

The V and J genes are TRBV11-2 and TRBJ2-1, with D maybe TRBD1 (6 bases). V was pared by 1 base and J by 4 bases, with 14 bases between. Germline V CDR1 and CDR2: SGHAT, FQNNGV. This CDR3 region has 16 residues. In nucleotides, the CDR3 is TGTGCCAGCAGCTTAGGGGTGCGAGGGGGTTACAATGAGCAGTTCTTC. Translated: CASSLGVRGGYNEQFF.

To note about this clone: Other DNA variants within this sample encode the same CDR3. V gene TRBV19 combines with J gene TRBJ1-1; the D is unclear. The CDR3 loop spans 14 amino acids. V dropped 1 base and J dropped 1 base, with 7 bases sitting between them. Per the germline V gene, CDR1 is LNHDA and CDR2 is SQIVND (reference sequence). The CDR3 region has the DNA TGTGCCAGTAGTATAGCAGGAGCGAACACTGAAGCTTTCTTT. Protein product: CASSIAGANTEAFF.

The CDR3 DNA follows: TGTGCCAGCAGCTCCCGGGCGGAATCCACTGAAGCTTTCTTT. Residues: CASSSRAESTEAFF. J is TRBJ1-1 and V is TRBV5-4, with D unclear. The CDR3 contains 14 residues. The V end lost 3 bases, the J end lost 4 bases, and 13 bases lay between the germline ends. Germline lookup yields CDR1 SGHNT and CDR2 YYREEE (reference sequence).

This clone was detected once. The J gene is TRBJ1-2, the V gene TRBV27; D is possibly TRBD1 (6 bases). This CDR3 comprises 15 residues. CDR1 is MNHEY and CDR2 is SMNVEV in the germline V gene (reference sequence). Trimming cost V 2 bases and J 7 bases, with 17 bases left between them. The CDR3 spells CASSLGRGRGGGYTF. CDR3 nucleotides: TGTGCCAGCAGTTTAGGCAGGGGCCGGGGGGGTGGCTACACCTTC.

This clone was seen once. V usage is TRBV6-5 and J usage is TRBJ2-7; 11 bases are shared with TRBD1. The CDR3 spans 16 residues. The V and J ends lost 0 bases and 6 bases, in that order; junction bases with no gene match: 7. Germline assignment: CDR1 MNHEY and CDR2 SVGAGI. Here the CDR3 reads CASSYSFGQGASEQYF. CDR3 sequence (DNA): TGTGCCAGCAGTTACTCGTTTGGACAGGGGGCCTCCGAGCAGTACTTC.

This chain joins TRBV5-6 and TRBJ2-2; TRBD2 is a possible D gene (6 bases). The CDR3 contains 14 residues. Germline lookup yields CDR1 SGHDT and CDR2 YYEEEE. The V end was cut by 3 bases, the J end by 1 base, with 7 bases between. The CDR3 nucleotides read TGTGCCAGCAGCTGGGGGGAGAACACCGGGGAGCTGTTTTTT. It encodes CASSWGENTGELFF.

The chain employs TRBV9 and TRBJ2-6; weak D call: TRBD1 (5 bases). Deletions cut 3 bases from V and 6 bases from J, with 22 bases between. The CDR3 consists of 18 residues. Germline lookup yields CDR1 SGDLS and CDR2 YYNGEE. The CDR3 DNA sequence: TGTGCCAGCAGCGGTGCGTCGGTCAGGGCCCTCTCGGCCAACGTCCTGACTTTC. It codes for CASSGASVRALSANVLTF.

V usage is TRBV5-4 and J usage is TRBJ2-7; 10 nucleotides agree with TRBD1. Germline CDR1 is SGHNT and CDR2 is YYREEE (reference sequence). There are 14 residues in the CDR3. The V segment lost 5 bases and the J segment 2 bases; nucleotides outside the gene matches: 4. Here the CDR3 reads CASRLTGGPYEQYF. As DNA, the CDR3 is TGTGCCAGCAGGTTGACAGGGGGCCCCTACGAGCAGTACTTC.

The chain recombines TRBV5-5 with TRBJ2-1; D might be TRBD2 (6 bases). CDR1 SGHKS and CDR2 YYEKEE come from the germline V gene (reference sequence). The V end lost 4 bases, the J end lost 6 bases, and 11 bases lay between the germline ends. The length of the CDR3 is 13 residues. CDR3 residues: CASSPWDSNEQFF. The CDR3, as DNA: TGTGCCAGCAGCCCCTGGGACTCCAATGAGCAGTTCTTC.

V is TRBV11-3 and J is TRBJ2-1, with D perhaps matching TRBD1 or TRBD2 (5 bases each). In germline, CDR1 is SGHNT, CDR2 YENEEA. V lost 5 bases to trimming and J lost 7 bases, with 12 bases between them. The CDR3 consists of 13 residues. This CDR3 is CASSPRGTNEQFF. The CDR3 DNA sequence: TGTGCCAGCAGCCCGAGGGGTACGAATGAGCAGTTCTTC. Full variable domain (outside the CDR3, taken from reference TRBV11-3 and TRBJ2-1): EAGVVQSPRYKIIEKKQPVAFWCNPISGHNTLYWYLQNLGQGPELLIRYENEEAVDDSQLPKDRFSAERLKGVDSTLKIQPAELGDSAVYLCASSPRGTNEQFFGPGTRLTVL.